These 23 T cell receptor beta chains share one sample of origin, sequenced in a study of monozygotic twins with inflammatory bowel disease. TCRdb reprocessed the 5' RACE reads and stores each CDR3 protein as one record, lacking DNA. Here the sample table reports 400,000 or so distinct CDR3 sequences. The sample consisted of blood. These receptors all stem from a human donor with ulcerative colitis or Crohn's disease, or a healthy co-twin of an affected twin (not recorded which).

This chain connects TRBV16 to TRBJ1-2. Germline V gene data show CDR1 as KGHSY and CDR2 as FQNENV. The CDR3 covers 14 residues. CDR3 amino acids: CASSHGDLIYGYTF.

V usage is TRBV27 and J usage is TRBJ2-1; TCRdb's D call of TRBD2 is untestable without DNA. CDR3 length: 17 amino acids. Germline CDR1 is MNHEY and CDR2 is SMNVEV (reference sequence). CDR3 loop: CASSPLRDSGFYNEQFF.

CDR3 in amino acids: CAISESPRETQYF. This chain links TRBV10-3 with TRBJ2-5; TCRdb reports TRBD1, a call that lacks DNA to check it against. The CDR3 consists of 13 residues. CDR1 is ENHRY, CDR2 SYGVKD, per germline.

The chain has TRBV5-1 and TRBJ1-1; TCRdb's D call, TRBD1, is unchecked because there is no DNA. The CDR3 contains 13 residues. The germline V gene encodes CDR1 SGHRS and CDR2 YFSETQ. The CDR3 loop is CASSLTGVTEAFF.

The CDR3 is CASRQGLEGQAQYF. V gene TRBV10-3 combines with J gene TRBJ2-3; the TCRdb D gene call, TRBD2, has no DNA to confirm it. This CDR3 has 14 residues. Germline V gene data show CDR1 as ENHRY and CDR2 as SYGVKD.

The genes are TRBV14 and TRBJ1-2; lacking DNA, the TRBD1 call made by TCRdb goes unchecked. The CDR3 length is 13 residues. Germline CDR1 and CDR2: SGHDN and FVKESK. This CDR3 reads CASSQFRGDGYTF.

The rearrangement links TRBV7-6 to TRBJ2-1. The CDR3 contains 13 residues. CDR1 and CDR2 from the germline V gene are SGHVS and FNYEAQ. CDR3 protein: CASSLGLKEKQFF.

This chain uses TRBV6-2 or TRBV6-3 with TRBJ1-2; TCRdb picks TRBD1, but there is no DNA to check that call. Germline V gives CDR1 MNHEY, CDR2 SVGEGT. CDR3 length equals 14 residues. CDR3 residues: CASTPWGADYGYTF.

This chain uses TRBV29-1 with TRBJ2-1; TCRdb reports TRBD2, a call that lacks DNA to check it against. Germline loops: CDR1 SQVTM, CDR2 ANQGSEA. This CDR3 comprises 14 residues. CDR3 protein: CSVSLAGEENEQFF.

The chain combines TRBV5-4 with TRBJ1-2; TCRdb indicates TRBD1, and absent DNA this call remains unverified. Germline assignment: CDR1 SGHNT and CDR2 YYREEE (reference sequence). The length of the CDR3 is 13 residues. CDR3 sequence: CASSFAGPGGYTF.

The CDR3 loop is CASSYSGQGGHEQYF. The rearrangement links TRBV6-5 to TRBJ2-7; TCRdb calls TRBD1, which cannot be checked without DNA. Germline CDR1 MNHEY, CDR2 SVGAGI. The CDR3 is 15 amino acids.

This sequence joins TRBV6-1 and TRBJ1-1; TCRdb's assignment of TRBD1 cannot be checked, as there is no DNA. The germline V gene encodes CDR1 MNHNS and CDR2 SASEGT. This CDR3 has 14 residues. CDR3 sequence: CASSHGQGGTEAFF.

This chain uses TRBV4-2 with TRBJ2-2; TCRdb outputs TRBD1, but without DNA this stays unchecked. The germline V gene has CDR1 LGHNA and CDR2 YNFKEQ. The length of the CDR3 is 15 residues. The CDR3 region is CASSRNGAEAGELFF.

CDR3 protein: CASSLLGRGLDTQYF. The rearrangement joins TRBV7-2 to TRBJ2-3; TCRdb gives TRBD1 as the D gene, but with no DNA this cannot be confirmed. CDR3 length equals 15 residues. CDR1 and CDR2 from the germline V gene are SGHTA and FQGNSA.

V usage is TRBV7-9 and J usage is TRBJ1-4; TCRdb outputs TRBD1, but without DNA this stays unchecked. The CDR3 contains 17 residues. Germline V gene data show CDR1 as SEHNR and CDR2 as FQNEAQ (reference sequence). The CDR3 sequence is CASSLPSGTAPDEKLFF.

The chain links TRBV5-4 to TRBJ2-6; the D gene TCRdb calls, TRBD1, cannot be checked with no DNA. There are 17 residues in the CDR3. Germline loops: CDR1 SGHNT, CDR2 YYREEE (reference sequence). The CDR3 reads CASSLRAGGVGANVLTF.

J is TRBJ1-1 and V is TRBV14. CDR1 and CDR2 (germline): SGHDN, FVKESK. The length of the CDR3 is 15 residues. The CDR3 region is CASSQVMTGNTEAFF.

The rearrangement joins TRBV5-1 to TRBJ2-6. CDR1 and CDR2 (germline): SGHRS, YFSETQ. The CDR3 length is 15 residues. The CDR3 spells CASRVYAAGANVLTF. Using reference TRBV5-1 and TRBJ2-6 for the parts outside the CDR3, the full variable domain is KAGVTQTPRYLIKTRGQQVTLSCSPISGHRSVSWYQQTPGQGLQFLFEYFSETQRNKGNFPGRFSGRQFSNSRSEMNVSTLELGDSALYLCASRVYAAGANVLTFGAGSRLTVL.

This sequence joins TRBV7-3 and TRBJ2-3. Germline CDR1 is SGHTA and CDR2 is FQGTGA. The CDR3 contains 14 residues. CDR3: CASSLMASTDTQYF.

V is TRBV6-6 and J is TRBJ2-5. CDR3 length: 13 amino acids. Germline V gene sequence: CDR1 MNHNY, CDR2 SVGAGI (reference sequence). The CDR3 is CASRADRQETQYF.

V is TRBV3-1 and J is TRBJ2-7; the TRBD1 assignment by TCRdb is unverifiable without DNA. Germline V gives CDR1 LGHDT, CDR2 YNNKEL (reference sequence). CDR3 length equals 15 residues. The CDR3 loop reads CASSRPGTATYEQYF.

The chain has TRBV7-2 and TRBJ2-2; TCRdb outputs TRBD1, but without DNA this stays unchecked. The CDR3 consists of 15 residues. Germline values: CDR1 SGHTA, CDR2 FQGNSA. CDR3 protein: CASSLGTDNTGELFF.

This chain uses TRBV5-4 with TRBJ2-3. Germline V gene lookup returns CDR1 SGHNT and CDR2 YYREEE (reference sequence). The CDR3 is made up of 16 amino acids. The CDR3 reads CASSSLLAASTDTQYF.